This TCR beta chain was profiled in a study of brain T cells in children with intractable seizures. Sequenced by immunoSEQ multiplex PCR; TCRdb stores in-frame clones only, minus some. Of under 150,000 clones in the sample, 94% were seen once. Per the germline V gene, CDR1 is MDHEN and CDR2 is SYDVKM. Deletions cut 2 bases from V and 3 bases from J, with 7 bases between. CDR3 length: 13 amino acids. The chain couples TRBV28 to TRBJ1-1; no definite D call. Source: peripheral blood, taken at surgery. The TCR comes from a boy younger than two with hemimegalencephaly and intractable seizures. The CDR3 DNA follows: TGTGCCAGCAGTTTAACACTCTACACTGAAGCTTTCTTT. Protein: CASSLTLYTEAFF. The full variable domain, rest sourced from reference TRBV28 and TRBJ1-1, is DVKVTQSSRYLVKRTGEKVFLECVQDMDHENMFWYRQDPGLGLRLIYFSYDVKMKEKGDIPEGYSVSREKKERFSLILESASTNQTSMYLCASSLTLYTEAFFGQGTRLTVV.